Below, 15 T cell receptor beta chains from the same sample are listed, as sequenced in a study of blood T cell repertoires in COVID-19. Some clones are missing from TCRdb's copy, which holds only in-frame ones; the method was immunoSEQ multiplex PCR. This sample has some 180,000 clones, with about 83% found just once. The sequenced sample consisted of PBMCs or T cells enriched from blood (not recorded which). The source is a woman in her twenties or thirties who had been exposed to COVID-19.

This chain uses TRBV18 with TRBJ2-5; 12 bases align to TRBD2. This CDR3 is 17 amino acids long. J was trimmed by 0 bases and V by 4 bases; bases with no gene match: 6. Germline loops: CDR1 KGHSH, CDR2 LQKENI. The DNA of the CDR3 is TGTGCCAGCTCACTCACCCTAGCGGGGGGGTACCAAGAGACCCAGTACTTC. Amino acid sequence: CASSLTLAGGYQETQYF.

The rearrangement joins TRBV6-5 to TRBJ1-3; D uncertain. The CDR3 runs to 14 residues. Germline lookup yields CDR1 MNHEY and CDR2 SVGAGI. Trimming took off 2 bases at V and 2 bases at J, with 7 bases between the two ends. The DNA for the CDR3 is TGTGCCAGCAGTTACGCGGATACTGGAAACACCATATATTTT. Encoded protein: CASSYADTGNTIYF.

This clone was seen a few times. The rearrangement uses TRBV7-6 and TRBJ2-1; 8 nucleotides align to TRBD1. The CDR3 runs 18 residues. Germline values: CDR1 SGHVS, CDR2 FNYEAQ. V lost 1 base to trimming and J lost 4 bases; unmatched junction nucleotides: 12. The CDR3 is CASSLVSGTGGVYNEQFF. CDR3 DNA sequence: TGTGCCAGCAGCTTAGTGTCCGGGACAGGCGGAGTTTACAATGAGCAGTTCTTC.

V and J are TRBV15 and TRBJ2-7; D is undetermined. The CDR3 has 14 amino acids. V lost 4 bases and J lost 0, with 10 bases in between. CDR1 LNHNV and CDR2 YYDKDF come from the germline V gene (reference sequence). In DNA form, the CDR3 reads TGTGCCACCAGCACTGTTGTCGGCTCCTACGAGCAGTACTTC. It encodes CATSTVVGSYEQYF.

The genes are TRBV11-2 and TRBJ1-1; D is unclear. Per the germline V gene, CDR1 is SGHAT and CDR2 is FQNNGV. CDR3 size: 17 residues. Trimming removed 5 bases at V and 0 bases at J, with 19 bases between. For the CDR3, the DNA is TGTGCCAGCAGCCCCTGGAGGGAGGAGGGCATGAACACTGAAGCTTTCTTT. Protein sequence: CASSPWREEGMNTEAFF.

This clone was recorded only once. The CDR3 sequence is CATSRDRVNPGQRLNSPLHF. The CDR3 DNA reads as TGTGCCACCAGCAGAGATAGGGTCAACCCGGGACAGCGCTTAAATTCACCCCTCCACTTT. This chain links TRBV15 with TRBJ1-6; TRBD1 agrees at 7 bases. V lost 0 bases and J lost 7; bases outside the gene matches: 18. Germline CDR1 is LNHNV and CDR2 is YYDKDF (reference sequence). The CDR3 is 20 amino acids.

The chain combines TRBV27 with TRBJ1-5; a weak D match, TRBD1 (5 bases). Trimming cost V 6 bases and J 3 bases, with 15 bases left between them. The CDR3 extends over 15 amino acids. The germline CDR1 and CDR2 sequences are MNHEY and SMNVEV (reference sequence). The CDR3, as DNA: TGTGCCAGCAGCTCAGGGTTGTGGGCCAATCAGCCCCAGCATTTT. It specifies CASSSGLWANQPQHF.

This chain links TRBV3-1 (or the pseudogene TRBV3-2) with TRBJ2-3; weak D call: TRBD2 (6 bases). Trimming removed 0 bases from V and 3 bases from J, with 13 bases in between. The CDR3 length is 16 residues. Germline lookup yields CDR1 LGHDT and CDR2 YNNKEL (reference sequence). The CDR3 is CASSQEGRGGTDTQYF. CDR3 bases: TGTGCCAGCAGCCAAGAGGGGCGGGGAGGTACAGATACGCAGTATTTT.

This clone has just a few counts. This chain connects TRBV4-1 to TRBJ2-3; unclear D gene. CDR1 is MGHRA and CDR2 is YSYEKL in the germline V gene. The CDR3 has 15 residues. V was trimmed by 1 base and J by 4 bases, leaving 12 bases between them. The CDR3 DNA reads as TGCGCCAGCAGCCAAGTCCACAGTTTGGCAGATACGCAGTATTTT. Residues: CASSQVHSLADTQYF.

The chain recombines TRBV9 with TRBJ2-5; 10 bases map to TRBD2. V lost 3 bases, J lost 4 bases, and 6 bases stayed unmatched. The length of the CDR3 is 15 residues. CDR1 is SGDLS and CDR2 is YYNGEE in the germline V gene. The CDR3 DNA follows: TGTGCCAGCAGCGCCGGGGTAGCGGGGGGAGAGACCCAGTACTTC. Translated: CASSAGVAGGETQYF.

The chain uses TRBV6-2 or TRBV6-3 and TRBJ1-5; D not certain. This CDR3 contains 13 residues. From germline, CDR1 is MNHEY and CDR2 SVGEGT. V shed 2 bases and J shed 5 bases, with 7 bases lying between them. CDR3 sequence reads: CASSYLGDQPQHF. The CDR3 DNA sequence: TGTGCCAGCAGTTACCTTGGAGATCAGCCCCAGCATTTT.

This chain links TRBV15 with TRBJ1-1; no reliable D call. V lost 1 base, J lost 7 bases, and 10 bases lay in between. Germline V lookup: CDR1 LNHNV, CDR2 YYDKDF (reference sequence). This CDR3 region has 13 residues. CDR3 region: CATSRGERFEAFF. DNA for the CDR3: TGTGCCACCAGCAGAGGAGAACGGTTTGAAGCTTTCTTT.

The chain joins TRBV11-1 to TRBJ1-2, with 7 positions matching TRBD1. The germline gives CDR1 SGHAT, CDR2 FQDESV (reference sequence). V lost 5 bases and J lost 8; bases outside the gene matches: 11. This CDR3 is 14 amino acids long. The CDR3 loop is CASSRTGVERGYTF. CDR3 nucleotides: TGTGCCAGCAGCAGAACAGGGGTTGAACGAGGCTACACCTTC.

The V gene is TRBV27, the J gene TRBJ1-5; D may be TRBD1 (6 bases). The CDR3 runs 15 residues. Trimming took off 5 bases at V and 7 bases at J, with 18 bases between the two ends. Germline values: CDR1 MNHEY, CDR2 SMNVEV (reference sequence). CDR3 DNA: TGTGCCAGCAGTCGGCAGGGGCATGGTCGGCAGCCCCAGCATTTT. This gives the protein CASSRQGHGRQPQHF.

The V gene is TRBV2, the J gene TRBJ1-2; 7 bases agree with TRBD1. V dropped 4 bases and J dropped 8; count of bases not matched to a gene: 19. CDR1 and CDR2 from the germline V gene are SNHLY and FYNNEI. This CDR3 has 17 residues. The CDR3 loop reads CASSAFLTGDRVEGYTF. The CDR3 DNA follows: TGTGCCAGCAGTGCCTTTCTTACCGGCGACAGGGTGGAGGGCTACACCTTC. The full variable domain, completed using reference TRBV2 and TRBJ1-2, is EPEVTQTPSHQVTQMGQEVILRCVPISNHLYFYWYRQILGQKVEFLVSFYNNEISEKSEIFDDQFSVERPDGSNFTLKIRSTKLEDSAMYFCASSAFLTGDRVEGYTFGSGTRLTVV.